The 18 T cell receptor beta chains below all came from one sample that was sequenced in a study of blood T cell repertoires in COVID-19. Assay: immunoSEQ multiplex PCR; the TCRdb copy retains only in-frame clones and omits some. The sample has under 100,000 clones, more than 75% seen once. Sequenced: peripheral blood. The receptors here all came from a human donor in a cohort sampled during active COVID-19.

V gene TRBV3-1 (or the pseudogene TRBV3-2) combines with J gene TRBJ1-2; possibly TRBD1 for D (5 bases). V shed 5 bases and J shed 4 bases, with 20 bases lying between them. The germline CDR1 and CDR2 sequences are LGHDT and YNNKEL (reference sequence). The CDR3 consists of 16 residues. The CDR3 DNA is TGTGCCAGCAGCTCAGACGGGGGGAACTCTATCTATGGCTACACCTTC. The encoded protein is CASSSDGGNSIYGYTF.

V usage is TRBV6-5 and J usage is TRBJ2-5, with unresolved D. Trimming removed 7 bases from V and 2 bases from J, with 14 bases in between. From germline, CDR1 is MNHEY and CDR2 SVGAGI. The CDR3 has 14 amino acids. CDR3 region: CASNRAHVQETQYF. CDR3 nucleotides: TGTGCCAGCAATCGAGCCCACGTACAAGAGACCCAGTACTTC.

V is TRBV5-6 and J is TRBJ2-2, with D perhaps matching TRBD2 (6 bases). With 0 bases removed from V and 6 bases from J, the gap between germline ends came to 9 bases. Germline CDR1 reads SGHDT; CDR2 reads YYEEEE. The CDR3 has 14 amino acids. CDR3 loop: CASSLAGGAGELFF. CDR3 nucleotides: TGTGCCAGCAGCTTGGCCGGCGGGGCCGGGGAGCTGTTTTTT.

The chain couples TRBV5-1 to TRBJ1-6; tentative D call: TRBD1 (5 bases). The CDR3 extends over 17 amino acids. V dropped 1 base and J dropped 12 bases, with 23 bases sitting between them. Per the germline V gene, CDR1 is SGHRS and CDR2 is YFSETQ. CDR3 nucleotides: TGCGCCAGCAGCTTGACCGCGTGGGAGAGCGGGGGGGAACCCCTCCACTTT. It is translated as CASSLTAWESGGEPLHF.

The chain uses TRBV28 and TRBJ1-2, with TRBD1 as a possible D gene (6 bases). This CDR3 has 15 amino acids. Per the germline V gene, CDR1 is MDHEN and CDR2 is SYDVKM. Trimming took 7 bases from V and 6 from J, leaving 21 bases between them. CDR3 in DNA: TGTGCCAGCACCGCTGGCGGGGGGCAGCTTGATGGCTACACCTTC. It yields the protein CASTAGGGQLDGYTF.

The rearrangement joins TRBV19 to TRBJ2-1; possibly TRBD2 for D (6 bases). The CDR3 has 14 residues. Germline lookup yields CDR1 LNHDA and CDR2 SQIVND (reference sequence). Trimming left V 6 bases short and J 7 bases short, with 16 bases between. CDR3 bases: TGTGCCAGTAGCCCGACCGGGGGTACTAATGAGCAGTTCTTC. Translated, it gives CASSPTGGTNEQFF. Filled out from reference TRBV19 and TRBJ2-1, the complete variable domain reads DGGITQSPKYLFRKEGQNVTLSCEQNLNHDAMYWYRQDPGQGLRLIYYSQIVNDFQKGDIAEGYSVSREKKESFPLTVTSAQKNPTAFYLCASSPTGGTNEQFFGPGTRLTVL.

The CDR3 bases are TGTGCCAGCAGCTTAGGAGGGGACAGTTTGAGCTCCTACAATGAGCAGTTCTTC. Encoded protein: CASSLGGDSLSSYNEQFF. The chain has TRBV7-9 and TRBJ2-1; 7 positions match TRBD1. V was clipped by 1 base and J by 0 bases; unmatched bases: 9. The CDR3 covers 18 residues. Germline V gene data show CDR1 as SEHNR and CDR2 as FQNEAQ (reference sequence).

The chain is built from TRBV18 and TRBJ1-1, with D maybe TRBD1 (5 bases). The V gene's germline CDR1 is KGHSH and CDR2 LQKENI. This CDR3 contains 14 residues. The V and J ends lost 4 bases and 2 bases respectively, with 11 bases between them. In DNA form, the CDR3 reads TGTGCCAGCTCACGATCGACAGTAAACACTGAAGCTTTCTTT. Encoded protein: CASSRSTVNTEAFF.

The genes are TRBV30 and TRBJ2-5; 7 positions match TRBD1. The CDR3 length is 15 residues. V lost 5 bases, J lost 8 bases, and 17 bases stayed unmatched. The germline gives CDR1 GTSNPN, CDR2 SVGIG (reference sequence). The chain's CDR3 is CAWSKGGPLTLTQYF. The CDR3 coding sequence is TGTGCCTGGTCCAAAGGGGGCCCCCTCACCCTAACCCAGTACTTC.

This chain uses TRBV6-5 with TRBJ1-1, with D tentatively TRBD1 (6 bases). The V end was cut by 6 bases, the J end by 6 bases, with 17 bases between. From germline, CDR1 is MNHEY and CDR2 SVGAGI. This CDR3 contains 14 residues. The CDR3 sequence is CASSKGGGGAEAFF. Written as DNA, the CDR3 is TGTGCCAGCAGCAAGGGGGGGGGAGGTGCTGAAGCTTTCTTT.

V and J are TRBV7-2 and TRBJ1-2, with a tentative D call TRBD1 (6 bases). The CDR3 length is 17 residues. CDR1 SGHTA and CDR2 FQGNSA come from the germline V gene. V was shortened by 0 bases and J by 7 bases, with 21 bases between the two germline ends. CDR3 protein: CASSLAPGVKVVSGYTF. The CDR3 DNA reads TGTGCCAGCAGCTTAGCGCCAGGGGTCAAAGTAGTTTCTGGCTACACCTTC.

The chain uses TRBV30 and TRBJ2-1; 8 bases are a match to TRBD2. In germline, CDR1 is GTSNPN, CDR2 SVGIG (reference sequence). The CDR3 spans 17 residues. The junction had 10 bases not matched to a gene; V was cut back by 1 base and J by 2 bases. CDR3 DNA sequence: TGTGCCTGGAGTGGGGTCGGGGGAGCGGGGGCCTACAATGAGCAGTTCTTC. Translated: CAWSGVGGAGAYNEQFF.

The chain links TRBV13 to TRBJ1-1, with 8 bases that match TRBD1. This CDR3 is built from 16 residues. Trimming cost V 5 bases and J 6 bases; bases outside gene matches: 14. Germline V gene data show CDR1 as PRHDT and CDR2 as FYEKMQ (reference sequence). The CDR3 nucleotides read TGTGCCAGCAGCCCCCCGACAGGGGCATGGTGGTCTGAAGCTTTCTTT. This codes for CASSPPTGAWWSEAFF.

The rearrangement joins TRBV6-1 to TRBJ1-5, with D possibly matching TRBD1 (6 bases). The CDR3 runs to 15 residues. Trimming left V 1 base short and J 9 bases short, with 16 bases between. CDR1 is MNHNS, CDR2 SASEGT, per germline. CDR3 loop: CASSEGWTELPPQHF. Here the CDR3 DNA reads TGTGCCAGCAGTGAAGGATGGACAGAGCTCCCGCCCCAGCATTTT.

This clone was detected once. This sequence joins TRBV19 and TRBJ1-1; D might be TRBD1 (6 bases). V was trimmed by 7 bases and J by 1 base, leaving 13 bases between them. The CDR3 totals 14 residues. The germline gives CDR1 LNHDA, CDR2 SQIVND (reference sequence). The CDR3: CASTVGTTNTEAFF. As DNA, the CDR3 is TGTGCCAGTACGGTCGGGACAACGAACACTGAAGCTTTCTTT.

As DNA, the CDR3 is TGTGCCAGCAGCTTAGCCTTACGGACAGGGTATGAAAAACTGTTTTTT. Translating gives CASSLALRTGYEKLFF. The J gene is TRBJ1-4, the V gene TRBV7-2; 8 bases map to TRBD1. V trimming: 0 bases; J trimming: 6 bases; junction bases outside the gene matches: 6. Germline lookup yields CDR1 SGHTA and CDR2 FQGNSA. The CDR3 has 16 amino acids.

This clone has just one count. This chain connects TRBV27 to TRBJ1-1, with D unclear. The CDR3 length is 13 residues. The V end lost 5 bases, the J end lost 0 bases, and 7 bases lay between the germline ends. The germline gives CDR1 MNHEY, CDR2 SMNVEV (reference sequence). The CDR3 DNA follows: TGTGCCAGCAGTGGAGGAGTGAACACTGAAGCTTTCTTT. Amino acid sequence: CASSGGVNTEAFF.

This rearrangement joins TRBV15 to TRBJ1-3; D uncertain. Germline V gene sequence: CDR1 LNHNV, CDR2 YYDKDF (reference sequence). V was cut by 2 bases and J by 0 bases, with 5 bases left in between. The CDR3 consists of 14 residues. The CDR3 protein is CATSRHSSGNTIYF. The CDR3 nucleotides read TGTGCCACCAGCAGACATAGCTCTGGAAACACCATATATTTT. Full variable domain (remainder filled in from reference TRBV15 and TRBJ1-3): DAMVIQNPRYQVTQFGKPVTLSCSQTLNHNVMYWYQQKSSQAPKLLFHYYDKDFNNEADTPDNFQSRRPNTSFCFLDIRSPGLGDTAMYLCATSRHSSGNTIYFGEGSWLTVV.